A selection of T cell receptor beta chains follows, all from one sample in a study of T cell responses to AZD1222 COVID-19 vaccine. Generated by immunoSEQ multiplex PCR, the TCRdb table keeps only in-frame clones and is missing some. Of about 140,000 clones in the sample, around 90% were seen once. Sequenced here: peripheral blood, sampled 28 days after the second AZD1222 dose. These receptors were obtained from an adult who received the AZD1222 COVID-19 vaccine. CDR3s leave out the opening cysteine and the closing phenylalanine or tryptophan. The order of the fields is V gene, CDR3 protein.

v_call: TRBV19
cdr3_aa: AGGTGNSNQPQH

v_call: TRBV28
cdr3_aa: ASSQLAGGPSGANVLT

v_call: TRBV29-1
cdr3_aa: SVRGLMNTEAF

v_call: TRBV4-2
cdr3_aa: ASSPTSTGNSNNSPLH

v_call: TRBV5-1
cdr3_aa: ASSLARDYEQY

v_call: TRBV19
cdr3_aa: ASSTPGTRSGELF

v_call: TRBV15
cdr3_aa: ATSSGLGRSPLH

v_call: TRBV9
cdr3_aa: ASSSSTPGDYEQY

v_call: TRBV15
cdr3_aa: ATSRETDLNNEQF

v_call: TRBV18
cdr3_aa: ASSRGGARDEKLF

v_call: TRBV20-1
cdr3_aa: SAQYNEQF

v_call: TRBV18
cdr3_aa: ASSEASGTVYNEQF

v_call: TRBV2
cdr3_aa: ASSRQPGNSPLH

v_call: TRBV6-2/TRBV6-3
cdr3_aa: ASSYSGGTGEETQY

v_call: TRBV6-1
cdr3_aa: ASSEFTGQGGNEQF

v_call: TRBV9
cdr3_aa: ASSGGFTGLAGELF

v_call: TRBV10-3
cdr3_aa: AISETSGTSGIMDTQY

v_call: TRBV27
cdr3_aa: ASSLRLAGGNEQF

v_call: TRBV5-1
cdr3_aa: ASSLEIGLAGGGLDIQY

v_call: TRBV10-3
cdr3_aa: AIRPGLDYNEQF

v_call: TRBV5-1
cdr3_aa: ASSLQGDYEQY

v_call: TRBV11-2
cdr3_aa: ASSLETSGSYEQY

v_call: TRBV28
cdr3_aa: ASSLWVYEGYT

v_call: TRBV19
cdr3_aa: AARDFKNIQY